This T cell receptor beta chain comes out of a study of identical twins listed by TCRdb under 2016. A note on the overall study: To test whether fetal clonotypes persist, the study used deep sequencing on TCR alpha and beta repertoires from monozygotic twins, unrelated adults of various ages, and cord blood. To rule out contamination, the twin experiments were replicated at different times with different library preparation protocols.

From V the trimming removes 1 base and from J it removes 7 bases, while the gene matches leave 9 bases of the junction unaccounted for. From the germline V gene (reference sequence), CDR1 is LNHNV and CDR2 is YYDKDF. The CDR3 goes from the cysteine to the phenylalanine over 17 residues. Just the 51-base CDR3 DNA is kept, in frame starting at base 1. Study-wide findings and limitations: Out-of-frame TCR alpha sharing in monozygotic twins was systematically underestimated by recombination models, whereas sharing between unrelated individuals was in agreement with the recombination models. Fewer insertions were carried by abundant cord blood beta clonotypes, a similar but weaker trend appeared in young adult naive repertoires, and no such trend appeared in memory repertoires. Compared with coincidental sharing between unrelated individuals, out-of-frame TCR alpha sequences shared between twins had an excess of sequences with low generation probability. The excess sharing between twins in beta out-of-frame sequences was weaker because fewer shared sequences reduced the signal-to-noise ratio. Conclusions relied on cross-sectional statistical analysis, since the same donors could not be followed over many years. Invariant T cells such as MAIT and iNKT could partly confound zero-insertion analyses, although diverse VJ usage argued against such confounding for most clonotypes.

Every donor was a healthy Caucasian. The twin cohort comprised three pairs of female monozygotic twins, all aged roughly 18 to 30 years. RNA for TCR libraries was isolated from peripheral blood mononuclear cells. This clonotype was detected many times. What this receptor recognizes is not known. Base qualities were left out, and no much larger clone turns up one base away. The library was made by 5' RACE. The listed sequencing device is Illumina HiSeq 2000. Template switching introduced a universal primer binding site; the final cDNA contained a unique molecular identifier, enabling accurate counting of TCR cDNA molecules. Specific primers in the conserved constant-segment region were used to synthesize first-strand cDNA for the TCR alpha and beta chains. To control for contamination, every cDNA library was double barcoded, receiving both a SMART-Mk sample barcode and Illumina barcodes. Two successive PCR steps introduced TruSeq adapter sequences along with Illumina sample barcodes. Sequencing of the TCR alpha and beta cDNA libraries was done on the Illumina HiSeq platform using custom primers. The study's processing was this. Unique molecular identifiers were extracted from raw reads with MiGEC, and CDR3 positions were determined with MiXCR. Recombination models were inferred per individual with the repgenHMM and IGoR tools using an EM algorithm. Shared clonotypes were analyzed with the tcR package in R, and sharing was normalized by the product of cloneset sizes. To study raw recombination free of thymic and clonal selection effects, out-of-frame nonproductive sequences were analyzed. The raw public data were reprocessed by TCRdb itself: fastp quality trimming at Q25, MiXCR clonotype calling, in-frame beta chains only. Each record represents a unique CDR3 protein, reported with the most common genes and DNA among its rows. TCRdb assigned the V and J calls; the authors' analysis was not used. Within this sample are hundreds of thousands of distinct CDR3 sequences, with 8% to 9% of them counted one time only. Jointly, the top ten make up 0.8% to 1% of the sample.

This sample also belongs to another study, concerning yellow fever vaccine responses in identical twins. From that second study: The authors reported that the T cell response to vaccination in identical twins appeared partly convergent and partly personalized. The study precisely tracked vaccine-responding T cell clones in identical twins.

The origin of this receptor is a woman under 30 in good health. The chain was built from TRBV15 and TRBJ2-1, with 11 central nucleotides matching TRBD2. The sequencing input was PBMCs. The sequenced DNA is TGTGCCACCAGCAGAGTTTCACTAGCGGGAGTGTGGAATGAGCAGTTCTTC. Translated, this is CATSRVSLAGVWNEQFF.